These 21 T cell receptor beta chains originate from one sample sequenced in a study of metastatic and nonmetastatic thyroid tumors. TCRdb re-called clones via MiXCR from the PCR reads. The profile covers around 18,000 clones, with 34% appearing a single time and 15% to 20% taken by the ten largest. Nobody among the patients had been given any treatment before thyroid surgery. The sequenced sample consisted of tumor tissue. These receptors were obtained from a female donor with papillary thyroid cancer or a benign thyroid nodule (not recorded which). Some clones in this sample may be carry-over from other donors' samples.

The rearrangement links TRBV24-1 to TRBJ2-2, with 8 bases that match TRBD1. The CDR3 is 15 residues long. In germline, CDR1 is KGHDR, CDR2 SFDVKD. The V gene end was trimmed by 4 bases and the J gene end by 5 bases; junction bases not matched to a gene: 5. The CDR3 reads CATSDPQGATGELFF. DNA of the CDR3: TGTGCCACCAGTGACCCTCAGGGGGCTACCGGGGAGCTGTTTTTT.

This chain connects TRBV11-2 to TRBJ2-7; D may be TRBD1 (5 bases). The CDR3 is 15 residues long. Trimming cost V 5 bases and J 9 bases, with 23 bases left between them. Germline-derived CDR1 and CDR2 are SGHAT and FQNNGV. CDR3 DNA: TGTGCCAGCAGCCCACTCGATTATACAGGTCTGCGGCAGTACTTC. It codes for CASSPLDYTGLRQYF. Combining the CDR3 with reference TRBV11-2 and TRBJ2-7 gives the whole variable domain EAGVAQSPRYKIIEKRQSVAFWCNPISGHATLYWYQQILGQGPKLLIQFQNNGVVDDSQLPKDRFSAERLKGVDSTLKIQPAKLEDSAVYLCASSPLDYTGLRQYFGPGTRLTVT.

This clone turned up a few times. The CDR3 sequence: CASRTSGLATDEQFF. DNA for the CDR3: TGTGCCAGCCGAACATCCGGACTAGCAACTGATGAGCAGTTCTTC. This chain connects TRBV6-1 to TRBJ2-1; 8 bases map to TRBD2. Trimming took 8 bases from V and 8 from J; bases not matched to a gene: 14. Germline CDR1 reads MNHNS; CDR2 reads SASEGT. CDR3 length equals 15 residues.

This clone came up a few times. The rearrangement links TRBV6-1 to TRBJ1-2, with D unclear. V lost 4 bases and J 0 bases, leaving 15 bases between the germline ends. The CDR3 loop spans 16 amino acids. CDR1 is MNHNS and CDR2 is SASEGT in the germline V gene. Here the CDR3 DNA reads TGTGCCAGCAGTGTGGAGGACTGGAAACCTAACTATGGCTACACCTTC. This sequence encodes CASSVEDWKPNYGYTF.

Worth noting for this clone: At one boundary the junction diverges from the germline segment, which might be a read error. The chain uses TRBV9 and TRBJ2-1; 12 bases fit TRBD2. This CDR3 comprises 16 residues. CDR1 and CDR2 from the germline V gene are SGDLS and YYNGEE. CDR3 nucleotides: TGTGCCAGCAGCTCCCGGACTAGCGGGATCCACAATGAGCAGTTGTTC. This codes for CASSSRTSGIHNEQLF.

The V gene is TRBV18, the J gene TRBJ2-2; D is undetermined. Germline CDR1 is KGHSH and CDR2 is LQKENI. CDR3 size: 13 residues. The V end was cut by 2 bases, the J end by 4 bases, with 5 bases between. In DNA, the CDR3 is TGTGCCAGCTCACCAGTGACCACCGGGGAGCTGTTTTTT. Its protein product is CASSPVTTGELFF.

The rearrangement joins TRBV9 to TRBJ1-6; D is undetermined. This CDR3 has 15 residues. The germline V and J ends were trimmed by 2 bases and 0 bases, with 6 bases remaining between them. CDR1 is SGDLS, CDR2 YYNGEE, per germline. Here the CDR3 DNA reads TGTGCCAGCAGCGTGGATAGCTCCTATAATTCACCCCTCCACTTT. Translated: CASSVDSSYNSPLHF.

The chain joins TRBV6-1 to TRBJ2-1, with D maybe TRBD1 (6 bases). This CDR3 comprises 13 residues. CDR1 is MNHNS and CDR2 is SASEGT in the germline V gene. Between the trimmed V and J ends, which lost 7 bases and 4 bases, there was a span of 11 bases. CDR3 in DNA: TGTGCCAGCACCTGGGGGCAGTACAATGAGCAGTTCTTC. Protein product: CASTWGQYNEQFF.

Sample share makes this clone large (0.1 to 1%). The J gene is TRBJ2-7, the V gene TRBV12-3 or TRBV12-4, with TRBD2 matching 7 bases. The CDR3 totals 14 residues. With V trimmed by 3 bases and J by 4 bases, 6 bases remained unmatched. CDR3 protein: CASSFGLGGYEQYF. The CDR3 DNA sequence: TGTGCCAGCAGTTTTGGGCTGGGGGGGTACGAGCAGTACTTC.

This clone was seen at least ten times. The chain is built from TRBV5-1 and TRBJ2-3; 8 nucleotides align to TRBD1. CDR3 length equals 15 residues. Germline V CDR1 and CDR2: SGHRS, YFSETQ. Trimming removed 4 bases from V and 2 bases from J; junction bases left unmatched: 6. The CDR3 DNA sequence: TGCGCCAGCAGCCGGGGGACAGGTTACACAGATACGCAGTATTTT. This translates into CASSRGTGYTDTQYF.

About this clone itself: Sequence at one end of the junction differs from germline and may be a read error. V gene TRBV18 combines with J gene TRBJ1-1; D may be TRBD1 (6 bases). Germline loops: CDR1 KGHSH, CDR2 LQKENI. This CDR3 comprises 14 residues. The CDR3 DNA is TGTGACAGCTCACCCAGGACAGTAGAACATGATGCTTTCTTT. Protein sequence: CDSSPRTVEHDAFF. The whole variable domain, remainder taken from reference TRBV18 and TRBJ1-1, is NAGVMQNPRHLVRRRGQEARLRCSPMKGHSHVYWYRQLPEEGLKFMVYLQKENIIDESGMPKERFSAEFPKEGPSILRIQQVVRGDSAAYFCDSSPRTVEHDAFFGQGTRLTVV.

Relative to its sample, this clone is medium-sized (0.01 to 0.1%). The CDR3 DNA reads TGCAGCGTCGACCACGGGGTAGCTGAGACCCAGTACTTC. Translation: CSVDHGVAETQYF. The rearrangement uses TRBV29-1 and TRBJ2-5, with a tentative D call TRBD2 (5 bases). The V end was cut by 6 bases, the J end by 5 bases, with 16 bases between. From germline, CDR1 is SQVTM and CDR2 ANQGSEA. The CDR3 has 13 amino acids. The full variable domain, its missing parts supplied by reference TRBV29-1 and TRBJ2-5, is SAVISQKPSRDICQRGTSLTIQCQVDSQVTMMFWYRQQPGQSLTLIATANQGSEATYESGFVIDKFPISRPNLTFSTLTVSNMSPEDSSIYLCSVDHGVAETQYFGPGTRLLVL.

Relative to its sample, this clone is medium-sized. The chain links TRBV7-2 to TRBJ2-3; D is undetermined. Germline values: CDR1 SGHTA, CDR2 FQGNSA. The CDR3 runs to 14 residues. Trimming removed 6 bases at V and 2 bases at J, with 12 bases between. Written as DNA, the CDR3 is TGTGCCAGCAGTACCTATAGGTTCACAGATACGCAGTATTTT. Protein sequence: CASSTYRFTDTQYF.

V gene TRBV4-1 combines with J gene TRBJ2-2; possible D gene TRBD2, 6 bases. Trimming cost V 1 base and J 1 base, with 10 bases left between them. Germline-derived CDR1 and CDR2 are MGHRA and YSYEKL. CDR3 size: 16 residues. The CDR3 region has the DNA TGCGCCAGCAGCCAAGTCATAGCGGTGAACACCGGGGAGCTGTTTTTT. Amino acid sequence: CASSQVIAVNTGELFF.

CDR3 bases: TGCAGTGCTAGTACAGCTAACTATGGCTACACCTTC. As protein: CSASTANYGYTF. This sequence joins TRBV20-1 and TRBJ1-2; no clear D gene. The germline V and J ends were trimmed by 3 bases and 0 bases, with 5 bases remaining between them. Germline V lookup: CDR1 DFQATT, CDR2 SNEGSKA (reference sequence). The CDR3 runs 12 residues.

By share of the sample, this clone is medium-sized. The chain joins TRBV12-3 or TRBV12-4 to TRBJ2-2; maybe TRBD1 (6 bases). The V end was cut by 7 bases, the J end by 0 bases, with 9 bases between. The CDR3 is made up of 14 amino acids. The CDR3 sequence is CASNGGANTGELFF. CDR3 coding DNA: TGTGCCAGCAATGGGGGCGCGAACACCGGGGAGCTGTTTTTT.

In its sample, this clone ranks as medium-sized. The V and J genes are TRBV28 and TRBJ1-3; D gene ambiguous. CDR1 is MDHEN, CDR2 SYDVKM, per germline. The CDR3 consists of 14 residues. Trimming removed 3 bases from V and 4 bases from J, with 10 bases in between. CDR3 coding DNA: TGTGCCAGCAGTTTTCTAGGCCCCGGAAACACCATATATTTT. Protein product: CASSFLGPGNTIYF. The full variable domain, rest sourced from reference TRBV28 and TRBJ1-3, is DVKVTQSSRYLVKRTGEKVFLECVQDMDHENMFWYRQDPGLGLRLIYFSYDVKMKEKGDIPEGYSVSREKKERFSLILESASTNQTSMYLCASSFLGPGNTIYFGEGSWLTVV.

This clone was observed once. CDR3 coding DNA: TGTGCCAGCAGCTTAGAGGGGTTCTACAATGAGCAGTTCTTC. Protein: CASSLEGFYNEQFF. This rearrangement joins TRBV11-2 to TRBJ2-1; D call uncertain. This CDR3 is built from 14 residues. Trimming pared 0 bases from V and 3 bases from J, leaving 6 bases between. Germline V gives CDR1 SGHAT, CDR2 FQNNGV.

This clone was seen only a few times. The J gene is TRBJ1-2, the V gene TRBV2; no reliable D call. The germline V gene has CDR1 SNHLY and CDR2 FYNNEI. Trimming took off 5 bases at V and 4 bases at J, with 17 bases between the two ends. The CDR3 loop spans 15 amino acids. The CDR3 region has the DNA TGTGCCAGCAGTATTGGACCCTCCGGGTTCTATGGCTACACCTTC. Translation gives CASSIGPSGFYGYTF.

This clone was seen at least ten times. The J gene is TRBJ1-1, the V gene TRBV5-1; TRBD1 might be the D (5 bases). V was clipped by 0 bases and J by 2 bases, with 23 bases between them. Germline CDR1 and CDR2: SGHRS and YFSETQ. This CDR3 is built from 19 residues. DNA of the CDR3: TGCGCCAGCAGCTTGGCCAGGTCCAGGTCGCAAAGGGGAAACACTGAAGCTTTCTTT. Encoded protein: CASSLARSRSQRGNTEAFF.

This clone is labeled medium-sized. The genes are TRBV6-6 and TRBJ1-6, with unresolved D. The length of the CDR3 is 14 residues. Germline-derived CDR1 and CDR2 are MNHNY and SVGAGI (reference sequence). The V and J ends lost 0 bases and 9 bases respectively, with 9 bases between them. CDR3 DNA sequence: TGTGCCAGCAGTTACTCATGGGGTTCTTCACCCCTCCACTTT. This gives the protein CASSYSWGSSPLHF.